The 22 T cell receptor beta chains listed next were all sequenced from one sample in a study of T cells expressing NK-cell markers. TCRdb re-analyzed the 5' RACE reads; it lists each CDR3 protein once, without DNA. This sample's clone table lists 300,000 to 450,000 distinct CDR3 sequences. The sample taken for sequencing was blood T cells: a sorted CD56 or NKG2C T cell subset, CD4+ or CD8+ T cells, or bulk PBMC T cells (not recorded which). These TCRs come from a man aged 18-70 years in good health.

The chain employs TRBV10-3 and TRBJ1-2; TCRdb lists TRBD1, though no DNA is available to test this call. This CDR3 comprises 14 residues. In germline, CDR1 is ENHRY, CDR2 SYGVKD. The CDR3 loop is CAIRVGQDRDGYTF.

The rearrangement links TRBV29-1 to TRBJ1-2; TCRdb lists TRBD1, though no DNA is available to test this call. Germline V gene sequence: CDR1 SQVTM, CDR2 ANQGSEA. This CDR3 region has 17 residues. This CDR3 reads CSVPGNRVQGNNYGYTF.

The chain links TRBV20-1 to TRBJ1-5; TCRdb reports TRBD1, a call that lacks DNA to check it against. CDR3 length: 14 amino acids. The V gene's germline CDR1 is DFQATT and CDR2 SNEGSKA (reference sequence). The CDR3 reads CSARPHRGRQPQHF.

The chain combines TRBV29-1 with TRBJ1-2; the TCRdb D gene call, TRBD1, has no DNA to confirm it. The CDR3 spans 13 residues. Germline V CDR1 and CDR2: SQVTM, ANQGSEA. The CDR3 is CSVGDRGPYGYTF.

The chain recombines TRBV11-2 with TRBJ2-7. CDR3 length: 15 residues. CDR1 is SGHAT, CDR2 FQNNGV, per germline. The CDR3 loop is CASSNTDRGSYEQYF.

This chain connects TRBV21-1 to TRBJ2-7; as DNA is missing, the TRBD1 call by TCRdb cannot be tested. TRBV21-1 is designated a pseudogene. CDR3 length equals 13 residues. The CDR3: CANRQGKVYEQYF.

The chain has TRBV5-4 and TRBJ2-3; the TCRdb D gene call, TRBD2, has no DNA to confirm it. Germline loops: CDR1 SGHNT, CDR2 YYREEE (reference sequence). The CDR3 has 17 amino acids. CDR3 amino acids: CASSSRTASGYLDTQYF. The whole variable domain, filled in from reference TRBV5-4 and TRBJ2-3, reads ETGVTQSPTHLIKTRGQQVTLRCSSQSGHNTVSWYQQALGQGPQFIFQYYREEENGRGNFPPRFSGLQFPNYSSELNVNALELDDSALYLCASSSRTASGYLDTQYFGPGTRLTVL.

The V and J genes are TRBV10-3 and TRBJ2-6; TCRdb designates TRBD1, a call that cannot be tested without DNA. This CDR3 has 19 amino acids. From germline, CDR1 is ENHRY and CDR2 SYGVKD. CDR3 protein: CAISESMTGVVSGANVLTF.

The CDR3 is CASSVKRTALGTDTQYF. The chain joins TRBV7-6 to TRBJ2-3; TCRdb gives TRBD1 as the D gene, but with no DNA this cannot be confirmed. CDR1 is SGHVS, CDR2 FNYEAQ, per germline. This CDR3 comprises 17 residues. The full variable domain, with the rest looked up from reference TRBV7-6 and TRBJ2-3, is GAGVSQSPRYKVTKRGQDVALRCDPISGHVSLYWYRQALGQGPEFLTYFNYEAQQDKSGLPNDRFSAERPEGSISTLTIQRTEQRDSAMYRCASSVKRTALGTDTQYFGPGTRLTVL.

J is TRBJ2-2 and V is TRBV6-1; TCRdb names TRBD1, which stays unverified in the absence of DNA. The CDR3 sequence is 16 residues long. Germline V gene data show CDR1 as MNHNS and CDR2 as SASEGT. The CDR3 region is CASSEERGGYQRELFF.

V and J are TRBV6-1 and TRBJ2-2; TCRdb returns TRBD2, unconfirmable since there is no DNA. In germline, CDR1 is MNHNS, CDR2 SASEGT. The CDR3 spans 15 residues. The CDR3 protein is CASSRTSIGTGELFF.

This chain uses TRBV29-1 with TRBJ1-2; TCRdb designates TRBD1, a call that cannot be tested without DNA. Germline V lookup: CDR1 SQVTM, CDR2 ANQGSEA. CDR3 length: 13 residues. CDR3 residues: CSVAVQGSGGYTF.

V is TRBV12-3 or TRBV12-4 and J is TRBJ1-1; TCRdb selects TRBD1, and the lack of DNA leaves this call unchecked. The length of the CDR3 is 15 residues. The chain's CDR3 is CASSPGPLGRAEAFF.

V usage is TRBV5-1 and J usage is TRBJ2-2; TCRdb proposes TRBD2, but this gene call is untestable without DNA. This CDR3 has 15 amino acids. CDR1 and CDR2 from the germline V gene are SGHRS and YFSETQ. CDR3 amino acids: CASSRLARNTGELFF.

This chain links TRBV6-1 with TRBJ1-5; TCRdb proposes TRBD1, but this gene call is untestable without DNA. The germline V gene encodes CDR1 MNHNS and CDR2 SASEGT. The CDR3 is 18 amino acids. This CDR3 is CASSEQIRGEGANQPQHF.

The chain recombines TRBV15 with TRBJ2-3; TCRdb's D call, TRBD1, is unchecked because there is no DNA. Germline CDR1 LNHNV, CDR2 YYDKDF (reference sequence). The CDR3 spans 17 residues. CDR3: CATSRKLSGQGTDTQYF.

CDR3 in amino acids: CASARTSGGSYEQYF. The J gene is TRBJ2-7, the V gene TRBV12-3 or TRBV12-4; TCRdb's D call, TRBD2, is unchecked because there is no DNA. The CDR3 contains 15 residues.

V gene TRBV20-1 combines with J gene TRBJ1-6. The germline V gene encodes CDR1 DFQATT and CDR2 SNEGSKA (reference sequence). The CDR3 is 17 residues long. CDR3 amino acids: CSATPRRFPEYNSPLHF.

The chain recombines TRBV4-2 with TRBJ2-3; absent DNA, TCRdb's TRBD2 call cannot be checked. Germline CDR1 reads LGHNA; CDR2 reads YNFKEQ. CDR3 length: 16 amino acids. CDR3 residues: CASSQDRSSGGDTQYF.

The chain links TRBV29-1 to TRBJ1-1. Germline CDR1 reads SQVTM; CDR2 reads ANQGSEA. This CDR3 has 14 residues. The CDR3 sequence is CSVEVFFAVTEAFF.

This rearrangement joins TRBV7-9 to TRBJ2-6; TCRdb reports TRBD1, a call that lacks DNA to check it against. CDR1 is SEHNR, CDR2 FQNEAQ, per germline (reference sequence). This CDR3 spans 15 amino acids. The CDR3 loop reads CASSFPRGGANVLTF.

The chain's CDR3 is CASSADQSSYNSPLHF. This chain joins TRBV6-1 and TRBJ1-6. The CDR3 has 16 residues. Germline V gene data show CDR1 as MNHNS and CDR2 as SASEGT.